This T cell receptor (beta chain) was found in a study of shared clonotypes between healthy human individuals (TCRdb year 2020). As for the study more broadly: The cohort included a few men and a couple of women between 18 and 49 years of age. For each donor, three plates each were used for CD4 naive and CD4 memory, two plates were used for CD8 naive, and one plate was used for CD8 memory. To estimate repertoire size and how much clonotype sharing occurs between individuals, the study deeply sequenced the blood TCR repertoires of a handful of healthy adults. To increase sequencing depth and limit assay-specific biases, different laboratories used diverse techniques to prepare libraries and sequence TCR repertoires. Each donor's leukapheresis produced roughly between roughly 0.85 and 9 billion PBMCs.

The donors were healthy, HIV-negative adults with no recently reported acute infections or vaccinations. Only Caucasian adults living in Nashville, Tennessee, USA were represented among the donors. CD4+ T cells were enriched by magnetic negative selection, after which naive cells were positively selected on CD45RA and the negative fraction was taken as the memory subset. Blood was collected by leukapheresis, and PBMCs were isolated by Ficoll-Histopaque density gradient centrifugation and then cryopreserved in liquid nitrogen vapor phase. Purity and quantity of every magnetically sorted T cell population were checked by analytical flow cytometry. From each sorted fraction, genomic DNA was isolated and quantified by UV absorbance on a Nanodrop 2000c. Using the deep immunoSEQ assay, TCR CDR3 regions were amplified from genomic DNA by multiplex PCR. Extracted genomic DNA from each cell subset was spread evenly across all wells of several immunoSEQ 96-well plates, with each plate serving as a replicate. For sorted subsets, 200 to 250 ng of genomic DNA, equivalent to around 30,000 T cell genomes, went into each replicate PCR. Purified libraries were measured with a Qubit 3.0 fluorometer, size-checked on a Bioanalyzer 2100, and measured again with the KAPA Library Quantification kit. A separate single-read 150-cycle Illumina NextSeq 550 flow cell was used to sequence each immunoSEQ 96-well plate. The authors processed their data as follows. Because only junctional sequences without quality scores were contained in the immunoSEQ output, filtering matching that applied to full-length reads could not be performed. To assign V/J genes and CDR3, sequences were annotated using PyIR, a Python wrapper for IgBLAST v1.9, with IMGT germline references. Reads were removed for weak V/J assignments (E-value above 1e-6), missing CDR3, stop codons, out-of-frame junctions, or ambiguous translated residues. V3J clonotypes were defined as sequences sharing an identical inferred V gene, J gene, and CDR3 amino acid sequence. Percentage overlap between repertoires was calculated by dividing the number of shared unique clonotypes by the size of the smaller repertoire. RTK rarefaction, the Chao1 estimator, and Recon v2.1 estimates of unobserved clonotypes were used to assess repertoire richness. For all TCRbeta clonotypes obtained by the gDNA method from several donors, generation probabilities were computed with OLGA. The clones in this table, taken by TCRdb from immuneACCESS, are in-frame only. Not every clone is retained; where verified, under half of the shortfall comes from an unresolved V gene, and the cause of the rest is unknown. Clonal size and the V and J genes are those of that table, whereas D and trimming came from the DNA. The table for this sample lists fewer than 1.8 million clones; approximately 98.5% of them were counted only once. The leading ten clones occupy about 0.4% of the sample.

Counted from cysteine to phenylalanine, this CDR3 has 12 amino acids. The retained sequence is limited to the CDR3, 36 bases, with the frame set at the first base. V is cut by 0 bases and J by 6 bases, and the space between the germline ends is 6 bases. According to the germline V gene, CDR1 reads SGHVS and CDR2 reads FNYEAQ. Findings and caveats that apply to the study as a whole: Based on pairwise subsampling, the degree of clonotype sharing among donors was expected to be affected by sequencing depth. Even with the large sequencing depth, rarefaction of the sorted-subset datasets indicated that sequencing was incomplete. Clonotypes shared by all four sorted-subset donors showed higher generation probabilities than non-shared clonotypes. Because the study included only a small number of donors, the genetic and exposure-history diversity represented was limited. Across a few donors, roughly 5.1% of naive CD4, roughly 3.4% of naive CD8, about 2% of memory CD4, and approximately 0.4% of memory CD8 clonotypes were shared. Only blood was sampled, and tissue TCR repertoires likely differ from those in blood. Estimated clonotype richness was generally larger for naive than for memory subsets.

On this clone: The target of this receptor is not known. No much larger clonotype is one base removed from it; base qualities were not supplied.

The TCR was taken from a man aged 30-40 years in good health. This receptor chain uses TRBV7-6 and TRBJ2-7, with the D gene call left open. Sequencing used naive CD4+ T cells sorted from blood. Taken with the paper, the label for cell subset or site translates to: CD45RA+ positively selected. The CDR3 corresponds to CASSLAQTEQYF. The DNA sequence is TGTGCCAGCAGCTTAGCCCAGACCGAGCAGTACTTC. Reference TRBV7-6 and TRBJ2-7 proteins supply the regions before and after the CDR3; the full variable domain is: GAGVSQSPRYKVTKRGQDVALRCDPISGHVSLYWYRQALGQGPEFLTYFNYEAQQDKSGLPNDRFSAERPEGSISTLTIQRTEQRDSAMYRCASSLAQTEQYFGPGTRLTVT.